Many counts were recorded for the clone carrying this TCR beta chain. Its antigen is currently unknown. The CDR3 loop spans 17 amino acids. V lost 3 bases and J lost 3, with 20 bases in between. CDR1 LGHNA and CDR2 YNFKEQ come from the germline V gene. The sample is drawn from a study of T cells after yellow fever vaccination. The study's findings and limits: Bulk-population clonotypes that are abundant could appear as contaminants in FACS-sorted repertoires.

TCRdb called the 5' RACE reads again in MiXCR, with one record for every CDR3 protein. In the table there are about 210,000 distinct CDR3 sequences, about 3% of which are singletons. The chain has TRBV4-2 and TRBJ2-5; either TRBD1 or TRBD2 may fit D (7 bases each). Sequenced material: CD4+ T cells sorted from PBMCs, taken 10 days after the yellow fever booster vaccination. This sequence originates from a man aged 18 to 30 who received the YFV17D yellow fever vaccine. CDR3 sequence (DNA): TGTGCCAGCAGCCACGAGAGGGGGCGGGGGTCAGAAGAGACCCAGTACTTC. This gives the protein CASSHERGRGSEETQYF.